A selection of T cell receptor beta chains follows, all from one sample in a study of cytomegalovirus exposure and HLA in healthy donors. This table comes from immunoSEQ multiplex PCR, and its TCRdb copy is limited to in-frame clones, with some not included. The sample shows some 80,000 clones, 78% of them seen only once. The sample was PBMCs. These receptors all come from a man in his forties in good health and CMV-seronegative. CDR3s include the opening cysteine and the closing phenylalanine or tryptophan. D genes are given only for firm matches. Not every row has a clone size; where given, it reads once, few, many or a size class.

TRBD1,TRBV30,.,TRBJ1-2,CARGTGGGYTF,TGTGCTCGGGGGACAGGCGGAGGCTACACCTTC
.,TRBV6-1,.,TRBJ2-6,CAGASSGANVLTF,TGTGCCGGAGCCTCGTCTGGGGCCAACGTCCTGACTTTC
.,TRBV30,.,TRBJ2-3,CAWSVEARSTDTQYF,TGTGCCTGGAGTGTAGAAGCGAGAAGCACAGATACGCAGTATTTT
.,TRBV18,.,TRBJ2-4,CASSPGQGRPRDIQYF,TGTGCCAGCTCACCTGGCCAGGGTAGGCCTCGGGACATTCAGTACTTC
TRBD1,TRBV6-1,.,TRBJ2-5,CASSRHRGEETQYF,TGTGCCAGCAGTAGACACAGGGGGGAAGAGACCCAGTACTTC
.,TRBV5-1,.,TRBJ2-3,CASSSSTDTQYF,TGCGCCAGCAGCTCAAGCACAGATACGCAGTATTTT
TRBD2,TRBV7-9,.,TRBJ2-3,CASSSLAGRSGRRVDTQYF,TGTGCCAGCAGCAGCTTAGCGGGGCGTAGCGGGAGACGGGTAGATACGCAGTATTTT
.,TRBV18,few,TRBJ1-1,CASSELQGDTEAFF,TGTGCCAGCTCAGAGTTACAGGGAGATACTGAAGCTTTCTTT
TRBD1,TRBV7-2,once,TRBJ1-2,CASSSRQGVGYGYTF,TGTGCCAGCAGCTCTCGACAGGGGGTCGGCTATGGCTACACCTTC
TRBD2,TRBV5-1,.,TRBJ2-7,CASSPGVAGGPYEQYF,TGCGCCAGCAGCCCCGGAGTAGCGGGGGGACCTTACGAGCAGTACTTC
.,TRBV11-2,.,TRBJ1-1,CASSLDPQTPMNTEAFF,TGTGCCAGCAGCTTAGATCCCCAGACTCCTATGAACACTGAAGCTTTCTTT
TRBD2,TRBV7-9,.,TRBJ2-7,CSSSSSGTSGRVAYEQYF,TGTTCCAGCAGCTCTTCCGGGACTAGCGGGAGAGTCGCCTACGAGCAGTACTTC
TRBD2,TRBV7-9,.,TRBJ2-1,CSSSLREAVQNEQFF,TGTTCCAGCAGCTTGCGGGAGGCCGTACAGAATGAGCAGTTCTTC
TRBD2,TRBV7-3,.,TRBJ2-7,CASSLGGTSGYEQYF,TGTGCCAGCAGCTTAGGGGGTACTAGCGGTTACGAGCAGTACTTC
TRBD2,TRBV6-1,.,TRBJ2-1,CATRREGGEQFF,TGTGCCACGAGACGGGAGGGCGGTGAGCAGTTCTTC
.,TRBV15,once,TRBJ2-7,CATSRDLGYGEQYF,TGTGCCACCAGCAGAGATCTAGGCTACGGCGAGCAGTACTTC
TRBD2,TRBV13,.,TRBJ2-1,CASSLGGAGGFYNEQFF,TGTGCCAGCAGCTTAGGAGGGGCGGGAGGCTTCTACAATGAGCAGTTCTTC
TRBD2,TRBV28,.,TRBJ2-7,CASSPWGTSGSYEQYF,TGTGCCAGCAGTCCATGGGGAACCAGCGGGAGTTACGAGCAGTACTTC
.,TRBV7-9,once,TRBJ2-3,CASSPGLINTDTQYF,TGTGCCAGCAGTCCGGGACTTATAAACACAGATACGCAGTATTTT
TRBD1,TRBV4-1,.,TRBJ1-1,CASSQDRSVTGGIEAFF,TGCGCCAGCAGCCAAGATCGAAGCGTTACAGGGGGAATTGAAGCTTTCTTT
TRBD1,TRBV29-1,once,TRBJ1-5,CSVGKGAGQPQHF,TGCAGCGTCGGGAAGGGGGCCGGTCAGCCCCAGCATTTT
TRBD2,TRBV6-1,.,TRBJ2-7,CAGTAGAPYEQYF,TGTGCCGGCACCGCGGGAGCCCCCTACGAGCAGTACTTC
.,TRBV19,few,TRBJ2-7,CASSIAAVSSYEQYF,TGTGCCAGTAGTATAGCAGCGGTTAGCTCCTACGAGCAGTACTTC
.,TRBV5-1,.,TRBJ1-1,CASSSATANTEAFF,TGCGCCAGCAGCTCAGCCACAGCGAACACTGAAGCTTTCTTT